The clone carrying this T cell receptor (beta chain) was seen a single time. Its target is unknown. These data are taken from a study of Ad26.COV2.S vaccination and SARS-CoV-2 variants. Study details: Once, or twice with 56 days between doses, Ad26.COV2.S was given intramuscularly.

Treatment of the sample: around 19 received Ad26.COV2.S at low or high dose, single or two shots; 5 received placebo; per-sample allocation not given. At day 63 after the first vaccine or placebo injection, samples were drawn. Using immunoSEQ multiplex PCR, the repertoire was profiled, and TCRdb retains in-frame clones only, with some absent. The table has roughly 510,000 clones, around nine tenths seen once. Study-wide findings and caveats: TCR breadth and depth estimates may have understated total T cell responses. Measurement of non-spike TCR breadth gave similar results in vaccine and placebo recipients.

Unmatched junction bases numbered 4, after V lost 2 bases and J lost 6 bases. This CDR3 spans 15 amino acids. Per germline, CDR1 KGHSH and CDR2 LQKENI. This sample comprised peripheral blood, obtained in a trial of Ad26.COV2.S vaccine versus placebo. This clonotype was obtained from a person between 18 and 59 years old who received the Ad26.COV2.S COVID-19 vaccine or a placebo. The chain links TRBV18 to TRBJ2-1; TRBD2 matches at 10 bases. CDR3 sequence (DNA): TGTGCCAGCTCACCATTAGAGCGGGGGGGCAATGAGCAGTTCTTC. It codes for CASSPLERGGNEQFF. The full variable domain, rest sourced from reference TRBV18 and TRBJ2-1, is NAGVMQNPRHLVRRRGQEARLRCSPMKGHSHVYWYRQLPEEGLKFMVYLQKENIIDESGMPKERFSAEFPKEGPSILRIQQVVRGDSAAYFCASSPLERGGNEQFFGPGTRLTVL.